The present T cell receptor (beta chain) was sequenced within a study of T cell clusters in autoimmune cytopenias. About the research overall: The median distinct TRB clonotype count was about 2,000 per sample, from a median 51,575 reads.

In regard to this clonotype: Its cognate antigen is unknown.

Study findings and constraints: Functional roles of the in silico T cell clusters still await experimental validation. TRB repertoire shifts in secondary cytopenia and chronic lymphocytic leukemia mostly reflected lymphoma, not autoimmunity. Primary autoimmune cytopenia patients appeared to lack physiological T cell clusters present in healthy donors.

TRB amplification used 250 ng of peripheral blood genomic DNA. Multiplex touch-down PCR amplified TRB using TRB-A and TRB-B pools in one tube. TCRdb reprocessed the multiplex PCR reads; each CDR3 protein has one entry and no DNA is given. The table for this sample gives more than 6,500 distinct CDR3 sequences. The sample was peripheral blood. The TCR sequence derives from a human donor with an autoimmune cytopenia or autoimmune hepatitis (not recorded which).

CDR3 amino acids: CASSSTSGGTDTQYF. V usage is TRBV27 and J usage is TRBJ2-3; TCRdb outputs TRBD2, but without DNA this stays unchecked. CDR1 and CDR2 (germline): MNHEY, SMNVEV (reference sequence). CDR3 size: 15 residues.